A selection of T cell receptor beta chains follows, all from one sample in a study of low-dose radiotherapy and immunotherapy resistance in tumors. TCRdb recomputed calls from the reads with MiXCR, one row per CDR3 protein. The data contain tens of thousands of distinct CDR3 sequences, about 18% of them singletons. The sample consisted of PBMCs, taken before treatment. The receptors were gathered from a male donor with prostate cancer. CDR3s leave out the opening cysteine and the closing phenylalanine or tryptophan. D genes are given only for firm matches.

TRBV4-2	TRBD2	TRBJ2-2	ASSQDPELAGVWTGELF
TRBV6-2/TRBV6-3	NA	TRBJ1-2	ASSQTSITGYGYT
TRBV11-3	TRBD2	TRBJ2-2	ASSPGLAGGPPGELF
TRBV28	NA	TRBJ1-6	ASSGERGRSPLH
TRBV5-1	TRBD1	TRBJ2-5	ASSSTPGQGQGTQY
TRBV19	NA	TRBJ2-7	ASSTQGQLTYEQY
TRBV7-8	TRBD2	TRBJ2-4	ASSFGGVENIQY
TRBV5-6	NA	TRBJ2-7	ASSRHLNYEQY
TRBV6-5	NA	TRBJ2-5	ASSYSGGRIRETQY
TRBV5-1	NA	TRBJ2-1	ASSLAGTSSYNEQF
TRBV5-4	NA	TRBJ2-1	ASSLEGGLSYNEQF
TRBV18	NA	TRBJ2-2	ASSPGWYIGELF
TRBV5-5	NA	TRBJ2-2	ASSADVTGELF
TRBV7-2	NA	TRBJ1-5	ASSTEGVGPQH
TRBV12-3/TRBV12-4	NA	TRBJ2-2	ASGKGGIGELF
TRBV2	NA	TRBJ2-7	ASRVQPRDLD
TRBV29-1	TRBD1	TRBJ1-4	SVEDPDRGREKLF
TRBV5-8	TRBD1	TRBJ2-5	ASRGQGIQTQY